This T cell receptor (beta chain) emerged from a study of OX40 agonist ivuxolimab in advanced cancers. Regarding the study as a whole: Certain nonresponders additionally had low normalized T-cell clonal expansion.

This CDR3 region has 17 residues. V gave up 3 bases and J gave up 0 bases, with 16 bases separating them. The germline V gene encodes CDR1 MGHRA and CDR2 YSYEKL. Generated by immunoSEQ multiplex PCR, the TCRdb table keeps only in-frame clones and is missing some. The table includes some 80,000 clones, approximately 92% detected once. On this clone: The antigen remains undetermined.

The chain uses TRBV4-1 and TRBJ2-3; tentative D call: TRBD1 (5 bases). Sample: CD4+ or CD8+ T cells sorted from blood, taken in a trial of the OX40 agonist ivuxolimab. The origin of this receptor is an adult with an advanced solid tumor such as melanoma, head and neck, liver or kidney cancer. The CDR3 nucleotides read TGCGCCAGCAGCCAGTCTCAGGGTCTCAAGAGCACAGATACGCAGTATTTT. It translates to CASSQSQGLKSTDTQYF.